The sequence of this T cell receptor (beta chain) was determined in a study of blood T cell repertoires in COVID-19. The wider study: T cells, B-cell-depleted T cells, or PBMCs supplied cDNA or gDNA.

CDR3 length equals 15 residues. Germline V CDR1 and CDR2: SGHNT, YENEEA. The junction had 12 bases not matched to a gene; V was cut back by 5 bases and J by 8 bases. In the original analysis: From reference gene primer amplification, estimates of nucleated cell counts were derived. TCRdb's copy holds only in-frame clones and misses some; the assay was immunoSEQ multiplex PCR. V, J and clone size were drawn from that table, and D and trimming were deduced from the DNA. The sample shows a few hundred thousand clones, approximately 88% of them seen only once. Those who participated ranged in age from about 18 to 95 years and resided in about two dozen US areas. Participant reports of clinical history set cohort assignment.

Sample: PBMCs or T cells enriched from blood (not recorded which). The genes are TRBV11-3 and TRBJ2-1; 7 bases line up with TRBD2. This clonotype originated in a man aged 18 to 35 with acute COVID-19. The CDR3 loop is CASSVLGREKDEQFF. CDR3 bases: TGTGCCAGCAGCGTACTGGGGCGGGAGAAGGATGAGCAGTTCTTC. The entire variable domain, with the rest obtained from reference TRBV11-3 and TRBJ2-1, is as follows: EAGVVQSPRYKIIEKKQPVAFWCNPISGHNTLYWYLQNLGQGPELLIRYENEEAVDDSQLPKDRFSAERLKGVDSTLKIQPAELGDSAVYLCASSVLGREKDEQFFGPGTRLTVL.